Sequencing of this TCR beta chain was carried out in a study of blood T cell repertoires in COVID-19. Losses at the gene ends were 6 bases for V and 1 base for J; bases not matched to a gene: 5. Per germline, CDR1 SGHTA and CDR2 FQGNSA. The CDR3 length is 15 residues. Sequenced by immunoSEQ multiplex PCR; TCRdb stores in-frame clones only, minus some. The table includes more than 100,000 clones, 85% to 90% detected once. This clone was detected once. This receptor was obtained from a human donor in a cohort sampled during active COVID-19. The chain is built from TRBV7-2 and TRBJ1-4; 7 nucleotides agree with TRBD1. The sample comprised peripheral blood. The CDR3 nucleotides are TGTGCCAGCAGTCGACAGGGAGGAACTAATGAAAAACTGTTTTTT. Its translation: CASSRQGGTNEKLFF.